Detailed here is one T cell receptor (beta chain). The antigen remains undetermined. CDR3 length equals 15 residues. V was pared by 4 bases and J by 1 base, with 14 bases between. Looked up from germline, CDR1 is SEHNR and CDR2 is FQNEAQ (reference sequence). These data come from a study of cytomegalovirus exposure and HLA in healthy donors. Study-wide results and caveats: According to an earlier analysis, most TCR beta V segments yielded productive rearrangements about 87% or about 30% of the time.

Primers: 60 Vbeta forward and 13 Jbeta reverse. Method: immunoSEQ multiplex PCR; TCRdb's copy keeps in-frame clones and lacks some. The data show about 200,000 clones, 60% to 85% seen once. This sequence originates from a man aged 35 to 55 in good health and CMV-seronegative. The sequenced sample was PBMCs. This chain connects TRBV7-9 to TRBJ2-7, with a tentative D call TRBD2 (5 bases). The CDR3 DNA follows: TGTGCCAGCAGCTCCCAGGACTGGCTTTCCTACGAGCAGTACTTC. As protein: CASSSQDWLSYEQYF.